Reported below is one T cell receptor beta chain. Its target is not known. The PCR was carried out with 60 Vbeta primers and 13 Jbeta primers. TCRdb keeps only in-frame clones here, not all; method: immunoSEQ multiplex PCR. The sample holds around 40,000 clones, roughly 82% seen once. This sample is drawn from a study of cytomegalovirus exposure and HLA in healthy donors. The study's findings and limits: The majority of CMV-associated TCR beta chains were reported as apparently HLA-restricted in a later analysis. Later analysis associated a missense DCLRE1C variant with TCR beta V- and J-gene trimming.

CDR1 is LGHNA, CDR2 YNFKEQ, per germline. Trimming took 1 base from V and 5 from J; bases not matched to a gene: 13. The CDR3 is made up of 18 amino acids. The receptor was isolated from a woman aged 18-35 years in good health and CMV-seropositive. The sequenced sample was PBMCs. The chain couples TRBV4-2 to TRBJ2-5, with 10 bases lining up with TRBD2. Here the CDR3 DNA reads TGTGCCAGCAGCCAAGTGCCTAGCGGGGGACCGGACGGGGAGACCCAGTACTTC. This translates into CASSQVPSGGPDGETQYF.